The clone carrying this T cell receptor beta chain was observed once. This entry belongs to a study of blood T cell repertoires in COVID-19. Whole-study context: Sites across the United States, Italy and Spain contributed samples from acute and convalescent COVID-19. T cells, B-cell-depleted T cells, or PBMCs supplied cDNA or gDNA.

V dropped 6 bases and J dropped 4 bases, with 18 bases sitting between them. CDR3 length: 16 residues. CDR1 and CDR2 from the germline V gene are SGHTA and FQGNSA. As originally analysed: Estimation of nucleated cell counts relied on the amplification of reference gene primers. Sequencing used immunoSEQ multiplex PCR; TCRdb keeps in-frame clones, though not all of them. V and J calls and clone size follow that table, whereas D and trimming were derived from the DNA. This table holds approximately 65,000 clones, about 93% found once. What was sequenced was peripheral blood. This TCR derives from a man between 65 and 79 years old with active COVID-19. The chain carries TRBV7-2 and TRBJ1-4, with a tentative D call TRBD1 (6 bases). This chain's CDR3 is CASRKGVGHYNEKLFF. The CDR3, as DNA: TGTGCCAGCAGGAAAGGGGTGGGACACTATAATGAAAAACTGTTTTTT.